A single sample is the source of the 14 T cell receptor beta chains below, sequenced in a study of T cell responses to AZD1222 COVID-19 vaccine. Clones were read by immunoSEQ multiplex PCR, and TCRdb kept only the in-frame ones, dropping some. The sample lists roughly 75,000 clones, 84% seen once, with approximately 9.8% in the top ten. The source material was peripheral blood, sampled on day 0 of AZD1222 vaccination. These receptors were obtained from an adult in good health.

The genes are TRBV19 and TRBJ1-1; D is uncertain. This CDR3 contains 13 residues. V was trimmed by 6 bases and J by 10 bases, leaving 18 bases between them. The germline V gene encodes CDR1 LNHDA and CDR2 SQIVND (reference sequence). The CDR3 DNA is TGTGCCAGTAGGCCCCAGGAAGGGTTCCGAGCTTTCTTT. It yields the protein CASRPQEGFRAFF. Supplemented by reference TRBV19 and TRBJ1-1, the full variable domain reads DGGITQSPKYLFRKEGQNVTLSCEQNLNHDAMYWYRQDPGQGLRLIYYSQIVNDFQKGDIAEGYSVSREKKESFPLTVTSAQKNPTAFYLCASRPQEGFRAFFGQGTRLTVV.

This clone was counted a single time. V gene TRBV5-1 combines with J gene TRBJ1-1; 7 bases match TRBD1. Looked up from germline, CDR1 is SGHRS and CDR2 is YFSETQ. The trim removed 4 bases at V and 11 bases at J, leaving 14 bases unmatched. The CDR3 has 14 amino acids. Here the CDR3 reads CASSLGTVGGEAFF. CDR3 bases: TGCGCCAGCAGCCTAGGGACAGTGGGAGGGGAGGCTTTCTTT.

This clone is medium-sized (0.01 to 0.1%). The genes are TRBV5-1 and TRBJ2-1, with D unclear. This CDR3 is 11 amino acids long. CDR1 SGHRS and CDR2 YFSETQ come from the germline V gene. Trimming removed 9 bases at V and 6 bases at J, with 10 bases between. CDR3 residues: CAIRSGNEQFF. DNA for the CDR3: TGCGCCATCCGCTCGGGCAATGAGCAGTTCTTC.

J is TRBJ2-4 and V is TRBV7-2; no definite D call. The V end lost 1 base, the J end lost 5 bases, and 6 bases lay between the germline ends. Germline-derived CDR1 and CDR2 are SGHTA and FQGNSA. The CDR3 loop spans 13 amino acids. The CDR3 spells CASSLGLENIQYF. Written as DNA, the CDR3 is TGTGCCAGCAGCTTAGGCCTAGAAAACATTCAGTACTTC. The full variable domain, with the rest looked up from reference TRBV7-2 and TRBJ2-4, is GAGVSQSPSNKVTEKGKDVELRCDPISGHTALYWYRQSLGQGLEFLIYFQGNSAPDKSGLPSDRFSAERTGGSVSTLTIQRTQQEDSAVYLCASSLGLENIQYFGAGTRLSVL.

This chain uses TRBV5-4 with TRBJ1-6; D unresolved. V was trimmed by 0 bases and J by 5 bases, leaving 3 bases between them. The CDR3 runs 13 residues. Germline-derived CDR1 and CDR2 are SGHNT and YYREEE (reference sequence). This chain's CDR3 is CASSLGNNSPLHF. The CDR3 DNA follows: TGTGCCAGCAGCTTGGGGAATAATTCACCCCTCCACTTT.

The chain has TRBV11-2 and TRBJ2-3; D call uncertain. V dropped 1 base and J dropped 5 bases, with 7 bases sitting between them. The CDR3 extends over 13 amino acids. Germline lookup yields CDR1 SGHAT and CDR2 FQNNGV. Here the CDR3 reads CASSLAWQDTQYF. The CDR3 DNA sequence: TGTGCCAGCAGCTTAGCGTGGCAAGATACGCAGTATTTT. The variable domain in full, completed from reference TRBV11-2 and TRBJ2-3, reads EAGVAQSPRYKIIEKRQSVAFWCNPISGHATLYWYQQILGQGPKLLIQFQNNGVVDDSQLPKDRFSAERLKGVDSTLKIQPAKLEDSAVYLCASSLAWQDTQYFGPGTRLTVL.

The chain carries TRBV18 and TRBJ1-1, with no clear D. Germline assignment: CDR1 KGHSH and CDR2 LQKENI. V shed 3 bases and J shed 6 bases, with 11 bases lying between them. This CDR3 is built from 13 residues. The CDR3 nucleotides are TGTGCCAGCTCACCGCCGAATGGCGCTGAAGCTTTCTTT. Translation: CASSPPNGAEAFF.

The chain uses TRBV30 and TRBJ2-7; D ambiguous. CDR1 and CDR2 (germline): GTSNPN, SVGIG (reference sequence). The V gene lost 1 base and the J gene lost 3 bases, with 16 bases spanning the gap. This CDR3 spans 15 amino acids. The CDR3 here is CAWSGIDTSLYEQYF. The CDR3, as DNA: TGTGCCTGGAGTGGGATTGACACTTCCCTCTACGAGCAGTACTTC.

This clone was seen once. The V gene is TRBV28, the J gene TRBJ1-2; maybe TRBD1 (6 bases). Trimming removed 3 bases from V and 5 bases from J, with 13 bases in between. This CDR3 comprises 14 residues. CDR1 and CDR2 from the germline V gene are MDHEN and SYDVKM. The CDR3 sequence is CASSFRTERYGYTF. The CDR3 bases are TGTGCCAGCAGTTTTCGGACAGAACGGTATGGCTACACCTTC.

This rearrangement joins TRBV5-6 to TRBJ1-2; D might be TRBD1 (6 bases). Germline V gives CDR1 SGHDT, CDR2 YYEEEE. V was trimmed by 2 bases and J by 6 bases, leaving 14 bases between them. The CDR3 extends over 14 amino acids. The CDR3 sequence is CASSFLRGFHGYTF. The CDR3, as DNA: TGTGCCAGCAGCTTTCTGAGGGGGTTCCATGGCTACACCTTC.

The chain carries TRBV2 and TRBJ2-1; D might be TRBD2 (6 bases). The CDR3 runs 15 residues. Germline assignment: CDR1 SNHLY and CDR2 FYNNEI. Trimming pared 8 bases from V and 4 bases from J, leaving 18 bases between. For the CDR3, the DNA is TGTGCCAGCGGCCCCCCGGGGGTTACGTACAATGAGCAGTTCTTC. Its translation is CASGPPGVTYNEQFF.

The rearrangement uses TRBV5-1 and TRBJ2-7, with D tentatively TRBD1 (6 bases). Trimming removed 3 bases from V and 3 bases from J, with 16 bases in between. There are 15 residues in the CDR3. Germline V gives CDR1 SGHRS, CDR2 YFSETQ. The CDR3 DNA reads TGCGCCAGCAGCTCCCTACAGGGAACTGACTACGAGCAGTACTTC. This gives the protein CASSSLQGTDYEQYF.

The chain uses TRBV12-5 and TRBJ2-7; 7 bases are shared with TRBD2. V trimming: 4 bases; J trimming: 0 bases; junction bases outside the gene matches: 6. Germline loops: CDR1 LGHNT, CDR2 FRNRAP. The CDR3 is made up of 15 amino acids. CDR3 nucleotide sequence: TGTGCTAGTGGTTCCCGGGCGGGAGACTCCTACGAGCAGTACTTC. Its protein product is CASGSRAGDSYEQYF.

The chain links TRBV9 to TRBJ1-1; maybe TRBD1 (5 bases). Trimming cost V 0 bases and J 4 bases, with 10 bases left between them. The CDR3 runs 14 residues. Germline lookup yields CDR1 SGDLS and CDR2 YYNGEE. The CDR3 DNA is TGTGCCAGCAGCGTAGCTACGGGGGGCACTGAAGCTTTCTTT. It codes for CASSVATGGTEAFF.